These T cell receptor beta chains were read from a single sample in a study of T-cell memory formation after mild COVID-19. TCRdb called the 5' RACE reads again in MiXCR, with one record for every CDR3 protein. This table has some 130,000 distinct CDR3 sequences, 15% to 20% appearing once. The specimen was PBMCs or a T cell subset sorted from them (not recorded which). All receptors derive from an adult woman who had mild COVID-19 (a few samples of this study predate the infection). Cell type and time point are not known. Each CDR3 is given with its conserved first and last residue. Fields, in order: D gene, CDR3 length, V gene, J gene, clone size, CDR3 DNA, CDR3 protein. A D gene is named only where the DNA matches it firmly. Clone size is shown for a subset of rows, as once, few, many or a class of expanded clone.

NA	16	TRBV2	TRBJ1-6	NA	TGTGCCAGCAGAGCCCTCCCCGGGACGACGAATTCACCCCTCCACTTT	CASRALPGTTNSPLHF
NA	14	TRBV19	TRBJ2-1	NA	TGTGCCACAGGTCACGGAGAGACTAGACTTGAGCAGTTCTTC	CATGHGETRLEQFF
TRBD1	15	TRBV20-1	TRBJ1-5	NA	TGCAGTGCTAGAGAAACAGGGGGTGTCGGCCAGCCCCAGCATTTT	CSARETGGVGQPQHF
NA	13	TRBV7-2	TRBJ2-1	few	TGTGCCAGCACCGCTCGAATCTACAATGAGCAGTTCTTC	CASTARIYNEQFF
TRBD2	16	TRBV7-2	TRBJ2-5	few	TGTGCCAGCAGCTTAGTCCCGACTAGCGGGGCGGTGACCCAGTACTTC	CASSLVPTSGAVTQYF
TRBD2	15	TRBV7-3	TRBJ2-3	many	TGTGCCAGCAGCTTAGACGGGAGGGCCGCAGATACGCAGTATTTT	CASSLDGRAADTQYF
NA	12	TRBV5-1	TRBJ2-5	few	TGCGCCACCAGGACGGATCAAGAGACCCAGTACTTC	CATRTDQETQYF
NA	15	TRBV29-1	TRBJ2-2	NA	TGCAGCGTTTCTCCTGTGGGCTGGAACACCGGGGAGCTGTTTTTT	CSVSPVGWNTGELFF
NA	11	TRBV5-6	TRBJ1-4	NA	TGTGCCAGCAGCTCGGACGGGGCCGAGGTTTTT	CASSSDGAEVF
NA	12	TRBV12-3/TRBV12-4	TRBJ2-3	many	TGCGCCAGCAGCTTCCCCACAGATACGCAGTATTTT	CASSFPTDTQYF
TRBD1	16	TRBV12-3/TRBV12-4	TRBJ1-2	NA	TGTGCCAGCAAAAGTTCAGGGGGCTCAGAATACTATGGCTACACCTTC	CASKSSGGSEYYGYTF
NA	16	TRBV6-2/TRBV6-3	TRBJ2-5	NA	TGTGCCAGCAGTCAAGGACTATTTGCCGACCAAGAGACCCAGTACTTC	CASSQGLFADQETQYF
NA	15	TRBV9	TRBJ1-1	NA	TGTGCCAGCAGCGTAGGGCCACTTGGGGCCCAAGAAGCTTTCTTT	CASSVGPLGAQEAFF
NA	17	TRBV4-1	TRBJ2-2	many	TGCGCCAGCAGCCAAGATGCGGGGTTGAGGAGTGCCGGGGAGCTGTTTTTT	CASSQDAGLRSAGELFF
TRBD2	17	TRBV29-1	TRBJ2-1	NA	TGCAGCGTTGAAGGCCTAGCGGGAGGGTTGTGGAACAATGAGCAGTTCTTC	CSVEGLAGGLWNNEQFF
NA	14	TRBV12-3/TRBV12-4	TRBJ2-7	few	TGTGCCAGCAGCACCACAGGGAGCTCCTACGAGCAGTACTTC	CASSTTGSSYEQYF
NA	10	TRBV5-6	TRBJ2-1	NA	TGTGCCAGCGGCCAAGGCTTGCAGTTCTTC	CASGQGLQFF
NA	13	TRBV12-3/TRBV12-4	TRBJ2-7	few	TGTGCCAGCAGTTTTTTGGACCTCTACGAGCAGTACTTC	CASSFLDLYEQYF
TRBD1	16	TRBV12-3/TRBV12-4	TRBJ2-3	NA	TGTGCCAGCAGGGAAGGACAGGCAGCTAGCACAGATACGCAGTATTTT	CASREGQAASTDTQYF
TRBD2	15	TRBV5-1	TRBJ2-1	once	TGCGCCAGCAGCCCCCTGGCGGGGGGTAGGGATGCGCAGTTCTTC	CASSPLAGGRDAQFF
NA	16	TRBV5-4	TRBJ2-7	NA	TGTGCCAGCAGCTCCGCACTTCCTTCCGGCTCCTACGAGCAGTACTTC	CASSSALPSGSYEQYF
NA	8	TRBV15	TRBJ1-5	many	TGTAGCAATCAGCCCCAGCATTTT	CSNQPQHF
NA	11	TRBV24-1	TRBJ2-3	few	TGTGCCACAGCGTATCAGGATACGCAGTATTTT	CATAYQDTQYF
TRBD1	16	TRBV7-8	TRBJ2-5	many	TGTGCCAGCAGCTCTAAACAGGGGGCTTTTTTAGAGACCCAGTACTTC	CASSSKQGAFLETQYF
TRBD1	15	TRBV27	TRBJ1-2	NA	TGTGCCAGCAGTCCCCGACAGGGGGGAGACTATGGCTACACCTTC	CASSPRQGGDYGYTF
NA	13	TRBV7-2	TRBJ1-2	few	TGTGCCAGCAGCTTCCAGAGGGACTATGGCTACACCTTC	CASSFQRDYGYTF
TRBD1	15	TRBV3-1	TRBJ2-3	NA	TGTGCCAGCAGCCCCGAGGGGACAGGGATAGATACGCAGTATTTT	CASSPEGTGIDTQYF
NA	17	TRBV2	TRBJ2-7	NA	TGTGCCAGCAGCACCAGCTACAGTTCTCCCATGACCTACGAGCAGTACTTC	CASSTSYSSPMTYEQYF
NA	14	TRBV29-1	TRBJ2-3	NA	TGCAGCGTTGAAGATTGGCAGGGAACAGATACGCAGTATTTT	CSVEDWQGTDTQYF
TRBD2	18	TRBV5-5	TRBJ2-5	NA	TGTGCCAGCAGCTTGGAGGGACTAGCGGGGGGGAGCCAAGAGACCCAGTACTTC	CASSLEGLAGGSQETQYF
TRBD1	15	TRBV30	TRBJ1-5	few	TGTGCCTGGAGAACCCCAGGGGGTGCCAATCAGCCCCAGCATTTT	CAWRTPGGANQPQHF
TRBD2	13	TRBV5-1	TRBJ2-1	NA	TGCGCCAGCAGCCCACTAGCGGACAATGAGCAGTTCTTC	CASSPLADNEQFF
NA	12	TRBV29-1	TRBJ2-7	many	TGCAGCGTTGAAGGGACCTCCTACGAGCAGTACTTC	CSVEGTSYEQYF
NA	14	TRBV4-3	TRBJ1-1	NA	TGCGCCAGCAGCCAAGGGGGCTGGTACACTGAAGCTTTCTTT	CASSQGGWYTEAFF
TRBD1	15	TRBV6-5	TRBJ2-7	few	TGTGCCAGCACAACAGGGGTACCTAGCCCCTACGAGCAGTACTTC	CASTTGVPSPYEQYF
NA	13	TRBV12-3/TRBV12-4	TRBJ2-2	many	TGTGCCAGCAGGGACAGATACACCGGGGAGCTGTTTTTT	CASRDRYTGELFF
NA	13	TRBV7-9	TRBJ2-7	few	TGTGCCAGCAGCTGGCCTACAGGTTACGAGCAGTACTTC	CASSWPTGYEQYF
TRBD2	17	TRBV4-1	TRBJ2-5	NA	TGCGCCAGCAGCCAAGATCAAGAGCGGGGGGTGCTAGGGACCCAGTACTTC	CASSQDQERGVLGTQYF
TRBD1	13	TRBV9	TRBJ1-2	NA	TGTGCCAGCAGCGTGGGACAGACCTATGGCTACACCTTC	CASSVGQTYGYTF
NA	13	TRBV29-1	TRBJ1-3	few	TGCAGCGGACTCGACCCGGGGGGAAACACCATATATTTT	CSGLDPGGNTIYF
TRBD2	16	TRBV9	TRBJ2-3	NA	TGTGCCAGCAGCGTAGTAAGCGGGGGTGGCACAGATACGCAGTATTTT	CASSVVSGGGTDTQYF
TRBD1	15	TRBV12-3/TRBV12-4	TRBJ1-4	few	TGTGCCAGCAACCTTGGACAGGGGGGTTACGAAAAACTGTTTTTT	CASNLGQGGYEKLFF
TRBD2	12	TRBV7-3	TRBJ2-1	few	TGTGCCAGCAGCTTAATGGGGGGGGAGCAGTTCTTC	CASSLMGGEQFF
NA	11	TRBV29-1	TRBJ1-2	NA	TGCAGCGTTGTTATTCGGGATGGCTACACCTTC	CSVVIRDGYTF
NA	14	TRBV5-1	TRBJ2-7	NA	TGCGCCACCCCTCAGGGGAAGGGCACCTACGAGCAGTACTTC	CATPQGKGTYEQYF
TRBD1	14	TRBV13	TRBJ2-7	few	TGTGCCAGCAGCTCGAGGACAGGGTTGGGCGAGCAGTACTTC	CASSSRTGLGEQYF
NA	12	TRBV12-3/TRBV12-4	TRBJ1-2	NA	TGTGCCAGCAGTTTTGCCGGGAATGGCTACACCTTC	CASSFAGNGYTF
NA	13	TRBV20-1	TRBJ1-1	NA	TGCAGTGCTAGAGGAGGAGGGGACACTGAAGCTTTCTTT	CSARGGGDTEAFF
TRBD2	17	TRBV24-1	TRBJ2-2	NA	TGTGCCACCAGTGATTTGACTAGCGGGGGGCTCACCGGGGAGCTGTTTTTT	CATSDLTSGGLTGELFF
NA	13	TRBV11-3	TRBJ2-1	NA	TGTGCCAGCAGCTTAGATCTTTTGGATGAGCAGTTCTTC	CASSLDLLDEQFF
NA	14	TRBV20-1	TRBJ1-1	few	TGCAGTGCTAGAACCCCGATTGGGGGGACTGAAGCTTTCTTT	CSARTPIGGTEAFF
NA	12	TRBV10-3	TRBJ2-1	NA	TGTGCCATCAGCCGACTAGAGGTTGAGCAGTTCTTC	CAISRLEVEQFF
TRBD2	13	TRBV7-9	TRBJ2-1	few	TGTGCCAGCAGGAGCGGGAGGGTCAATGAGCAGTTCTTC	CASRSGRVNEQFF
TRBD2	15	TRBV30	TRBJ2-1	NA	TGTGCCTGGAGTGTACTGAGCGGGAGTGTTAATGAGCAGTTCTTC	CAWSVLSGSVNEQFF
NA	13	TRBV6-1	TRBJ2-4	NA	TGTGCCAGCAGTGATCACAGGAAAAACATTCAGTACTTC	CASSDHRKNIQYF
NA	12	TRBV11-2	TRBJ1-2	NA	TGTGCCAGCAGCTCACCGGACGGTGGCTACACCTTC	CASSSPDGGYTF
NA	15	TRBV9	TRBJ2-2	NA	TGTGCCAGCAGCGTATTGTGGGAGAACACCGGGGAGCTGTTTTTT	CASSVLWENTGELFF
NA	17	TRBV3-1	TRBJ1-6	NA	TGTGCCAGCAGCCAAGATCCCAGGGGCTCCTATAATTCACCCCTCCACTTT	CASSQDPRGSYNSPLHF
NA	12	TRBV12-3/TRBV12-4	TRBJ2-1	few	TGTGCCAGCAGTTTTGTCTCTGATGAGCAGTTCTTC	CASSFVSDEQFF
NA	14	TRBV14	TRBJ2-1	few	TGTGCCAGCAGCCAACAGTCCAATTACAATGAGCAGTTCTTC	CASSQQSNYNEQFF